This T cell receptor beta chain was identified in a study of blood T cell repertoires in COVID-19. Overall study: Samples of COVID-19 (acute and convalescent) were obtained from the United States, Italy and Spain. Sample material is recorded as cDNA or gDNA derived from T cells, B-cell-depleted T cells, or PBMCs.

Seattle cases were enrolled at active infection and followed longitudinally. Authors' data handling: Amplification of reference gene primers was used by the study to estimate nucleated cell counts. Clones were sequenced by immunoSEQ multiplex PCR, and TCRdb holds only the in-frame ones, with some missing. V and J calls and clone size are as listed in that table; D and trimming were resolved from the DNA. Seen here are almost 200,000 clones, 75% to 85% observed once, and the top ten hold around 5.9%. This clone was recorded a few times. The junction had 6 bases not matched to a gene; V was cut back by 5 bases and J by 0 bases. The CDR3 length is 16 residues. Germline CDR1 is LNHDA and CDR2 is SQIVND (reference sequence).

This chain links TRBV19 with TRBJ1-5, with 8 bases that match TRBD1. The clonotype comes from a woman between 40 and 55 years old with COVID-19, enrolled during active disease. Sequencing was carried out using peripheral blood. The CDR3 DNA follows: TGTGCCAGTAGTGACAGGGGCGGTAATAGCAATCAGCCCCAGCATTTT. Protein: CASSDRGGNSNQPQHF.